Below, one TCR beta chain is given with its context. Its antigen is not known. This sample is part of a study of blood T cells in healthy people across ages. Looking at the study overall: Template-switching capture recovered about one barcoded beta molecule per two T cells.

General study findings and limits: The long-lived group displayed more naive CD4+ cells, plus higher diversity, than the aged donors did. As age increased, TCR beta diversity per million T cells fell in a roughly linear fashion.

Next came a second PCR, run for about 7 to 12 cycles, which used a sample-barcoded 5' primer along with a J-beta primer mix. TCRdb called the 5' RACE reads again in MiXCR, with one record for every CDR3 protein. The table records 1.8 million or so distinct CDR3 sequences, 39% of them present only once. Peripheral blood from each donor was collected in a volume of 8 to 10 milliliters. The germline CDR1 and CDR2 sequences are SGHTA and FQGNSA. This CDR3 region has 14 residues. V shed 5 bases and J 9 bases; nucleotides not matched to a gene: 5. V usage is TRBV7-2 and J usage is TRBJ2-1, with 12 bases identical to TRBD1. This sequence originates from a human donor in good health. Sequencing was done on a sample of blood. CDR3 sequence (DNA): TGTGCCAGCAGCCCGGGACAGGGGGCCCTTGAGCAGTTCTTC. Protein product: CASSPGQGALEQFF.